This T cell receptor beta chain was recorded in a study of identical twins. Regarding the study as a whole: There were fewer insertions in abundant cord blood beta clonotypes, but memory repertoires showed no such pattern. Monozygotic twin pairs showed more out-of-frame TCR alpha sharing than models estimated.

This clonotype has a handful of counts. Antigen: not known. The CDR3 covers 14 residues. V lost 5 bases and J lost 1; bases outside the gene matches: 4. Germline V CDR1 and CDR2: MRHNA, SNTAGT. TCRdb recomputed calls from the 5' RACE reads with MiXCR, one row per CDR3 protein. In the table there are 400,000 to 650,000 distinct CDR3 sequences, around 20% of which are singletons. This same sample was also part of a study on T cells expressing NK-cell markers. That paper states: Sorted CD3+CD56-NKG2C+, CD3+CD56+NKG2C+ and CD3+CD56+NKG2C- T cells supplied the TCR beta repertoires.

The sequenced sample consisted of CD4+ T cells sorted from blood. The receptor comes from a woman between 18 and 29 years old in good health. The chain has TRBV6-4 and TRBJ1-1; 7 nucleotides align to TRBD1. The CDR3 DNA reads as TGTGCCAGCAGTCCACAGGGGACGAACACTGAAGCTTTCTTT. Translated, it gives CASSPQGTNTEAFF.